The source of this T cell receptor beta chain is a study of cytomegalovirus exposure and HLA in healthy donors. On the study more broadly: Most genotyped donors, roughly 83% of some 400, had Caucasian-associated genetic ancestry. Overall study results and limits: A few V segments could not be told apart, such as TRBV6-2 and TRBV6-3, and were left out.

The PCR used 60 Vbeta and 13 Jbeta primers. Original data processing: Later reanalysis found about 78 million unique TCR beta chains, roughly 9.9 million of them shared. Assay used: immunoSEQ multiplex PCR; TCRdb lists only in-frame clones, some missing. V and J calls and clone size are as listed in that table; D and trimming were resolved from the DNA. The table records 120,000 or so clones, around 85% of them present only once. The CDR3 covers 14 residues. Germline-derived CDR1 and CDR2 are SEHNR and FQNEAQ (reference sequence). With regard to this clone: Its specificity is unknown.

The gene calls are TRBV7-9 and TRBJ2-5; 7 positions match TRBD2. With the DNA end fitting TRBJ2-7 better, the J assignment may be wrong. Sequenced: PBMCs. The source is a man aged 18 to 29 in good health and CMV-seropositive. The DNA of the CDR3 is TGTGCCAGCAGCAGCTCCGGGGGGAGGGTCGAGCAGTACTTC. Its protein is CASSSSGGRVEQYF.